This TCR beta chain comes out of a study of T cell responses to AZD1222 COVID-19 vaccine. The study, taken as a whole, reports: Spike was spanned by vaccine-associated CD4 TCRs, with dominance at 160-218 and 743-854. Elevations in Spike-specific TCR breadth and depth followed administration of two AZD1222 doses. The repertoires were collected only after the peak T cell response.

The length of the CDR3 is 16 residues. V lost 1 base and J lost 8; bases outside the gene matches: 5. Germline V gives CDR1 SGHTA, CDR2 FQGNSA. Repertoires were generated with immunoSEQ multiplex PCR, while TCRdb's copy carries only in-frame clones and drops some. The profile shows about 150,000 clones, approximately 92% of them singletons. Details on this clone: Its antigen is undetermined.

The receptor was derived from an adult who received the AZD1222 COVID-19 vaccine. Specimen: peripheral blood, collected 28 days after the second AZD1222 dose. This chain uses TRBV7-2 with TRBJ1-6; TRBD1 aligns across 10 bases. CDR3: CASSLGGTGVDSPLHF. In DNA form, the CDR3 reads TGTGCCAGCAGCTTAGGCGGGACAGGGGTGGATTCACCCCTCCACTTT.